A single TCR beta chain is shown here with its context. Its antigen is not yet known. Per-nucleotide qualities are absent, and no much larger clonotype sits a single base away. RNA was extracted using the RNeasy kit, and roughly 0.45 to 1 microgram was reverse transcribed with random hexamers. The immunoSEQ multiplex PCR assay, covering 54 Vbeta and 13 Jbeta segments, was used to amplify TCR beta CDR3 regions. Bias from PCR amplification was corrected by using a synthetic template baseline for primer optimization and for computational correction. As for the authors' bioinformatics: Reads were annotated to V, D and J genes per IMGT and analyzed with immunoSEQ Analyzer, keeping only productive sequences. To calculate clonality, Shannon entropy was normalized by log2 of the number of productive unique sequences and then subtracted from one. Public and private clones were assessed among the 100 most prevalent clones of each patient and control. Clones were defined as Susac-specific if absent from the healthy and MS cohorts, from more than 900 published viral clones and from other ImmuneACCESS disease sequences. TCRdb trimmed public reads at Q25 via fastp, called clones via MiXCR and kept in-frame beta chains. When rows share a CDR3 protein, they turn into one entry using the most common DNA and genes. These V and J calls derive from TCRdb rather than the authors' analysis. Present in this sample are about 66,000 distinct CDR3 sequences, over 85% of which were seen just once. The ten largest clones take up around 0.61% of the sample.

The V end loses 6 bases and the J end loses 2 bases, and a stretch of 11 bases separates them. The CDR3, cysteine through phenylalanine, is 12 amino acids long. The read is trimmed to its CDR3 DNA, 36 bases read in frame from base 1. For CDR1 and CDR2, the germline V gene (reference sequence) lists DFQATT and SNEGSKA. High-throughput TCR beta sequencing profiled peripheral blood CD8+ and CD4+ T cells from healthy donors, Susac syndrome patients and multiple sclerosis patients. Treatment-naive patients with stable or active relapsing-remitting disease fulfilling revised McDonald criteria were used as multiple sclerosis controls. Bulk CD8+ and CD4+ T cells were purified by magnetic negative isolation, while CD8+ TEMRA cells were enriched using FACS. Blood was drawn into EDTA tubes, processed within 24 hours, and PBMCs were isolated by density gradient centrifugation. PBMCs intended for TCR sequencing were frozen in liquid nitrogen and were later thawed in a 37 degrees C water bath. The sorted or isolated CD4+, CD8+ and CD8+ TEMRA cells had a purity of 90% or higher.

The data originate from a study of CD8 T cells in Susac syndrome (dated by TCRdb to between 2018 and 2021). A note on the overall study: The study used repertoire sequencing to test whether antigen drove CD8+ T cell activation and differentiation in Susac syndrome. The clonality of the CD8+ T cell repertoire was compared across 11 to 12 healthy donors, some 14 Susac syndrome patients and under 19 multiple sclerosis patients.

What the research found in general, with its limitations: The TCR sequencing and HLA analysis was acknowledged to have included a relatively small number of individuals.

The V gene is TRBV20-1 and the J gene is TRBJ2-7; no D gene can be assigned with confidence. The sequencing sample was made of CD8+ T cells from PBMCs. The TCR originated in a human donor with multiple sclerosis. The nucleotide sequence reads TGCAGTGCCTGCGGACCACCCTACGAGCAGTACTTC. Its protein product is CSACGPPYEQYF.